This TCR beta chain was identified in a study of T cells in localized non-small cell lung cancer. Study-level results: Within adjacent lung there appeared a median approximately 57 of the top 100 tumor clones. The greatest T cell clonality was found in uninvolved adjacent lung (higher than in tumor). Longer survival (overall) was linked to higher T cell density in blood. Only one tumor region was sequenced, so heterogeneity remains possible.

This clone occurred a few times. Its antigen is as yet unknown. Sequencing used immunoSEQ multiplex PCR; TCRdb keeps in-frame clones, though not all of them. The table shows about 40,000 clones, with around 90% occurring only once. V shed 5 bases, J shed 5 bases, and the junction held 5 bases outside the gene matches. The CDR3 length is 13 residues. Germline CDR1 is SGHRS and CDR2 is YFSETQ. This receptor was taken from a man between 18 and 55 years old with stage I lung adenocarcinoma. The material sequenced was peripheral blood, taken before any cancer treatment. This chain links TRBV5-1 with TRBJ2-5; 8 nucleotides align to TRBD2. In DNA form, the CDR3 reads TGCGCCAGCAGTCCCCCTAGCGGGGAGACCCAGTACTTC. Residues: CASSPPSGETQYF.